What follows are 29 T cell receptor beta chains derived from one specimen sequenced in a study of molecular identifiers for immune sequencing clone quantification. TCRdb reanalysed the PCR reads using MiXCR and keeps one entry per CDR3 protein. The sample carries 40,000 to 45,000 distinct CDR3 sequences, roughly a fifth recorded once. Sequenced: naive CD8+ T cells from blood, with Jurkat cell RNA spiked in. The subset is: FACS-sorted CD8+CD4-CCR7+CD45RA+ naive T cells. The receptors come from a human donor in good health. Some libraries in this study had Jurkat cell RNA spiked in.

This clonotype was observed at least ten times. The rearrangement uses TRBV28 and TRBJ1-5, with D uncertain. This CDR3 comprises 11 residues. V lost 6 bases, J lost 3 bases, and 3 bases lay in between. Germline loops: CDR1 MDHEN, CDR2 SYDVKM. CDR3: CASSTNQPQHF. The CDR3 coding sequence is TGTGCCAGCAGCACCAATCAGCCCCAGCATTTT.

This clonotype was detected many times. The rearrangement links TRBV19 to TRBJ2-2, with D tentatively TRBD1 (6 bases). V shed 3 bases and J shed 11 bases, with 10 bases lying between them. The CDR3 totals 12 residues. CDR1 LNHDA and CDR2 SQIVND come from the germline V gene (reference sequence). CDR3 in amino acids: CASSITTGELFF. CDR3 bases: TGTGCCAGTAGTATTACGACAGGCGAGCTGTTTTTT.

The J gene is TRBJ2-7, the V gene TRBV5-1; 8 positions match TRBD2. Germline V lookup: CDR1 SGHRS, CDR2 YFSETQ. The CDR3 extends over 13 amino acids. V was pared by 3 bases and J by 4 bases, with 3 bases of the junction left unmatched. The CDR3 DNA reads TGCGCCAGCAGCTCGCGGGGGGATTACGAGCAGTACTTC. This encodes CASSSRGDYEQYF.

The table lists this clonotype with many counts. This rearrangement joins TRBV9 to TRBJ2-3, with D uncertain. The CDR3 is 16 amino acids. Germline values: CDR1 SGDLS, CDR2 YYNGEE. The ends were cut back, 0 bases at V and 2 bases at J, with 13 bases in the middle. The CDR3 protein is CASSVEGGVATDTQYF. The CDR3 bases are TGTGCCAGCAGCGTAGAGGGCGGAGTAGCCACAGATACGCAGTATTTT.

This clonotype was found many times. This may be a read error, as it is one base from a much larger clone. V gene TRBV7-2 combines with J gene TRBJ2-1, with D uncertain. The length of the CDR3 is 15 residues. From germline, CDR1 is SGHTA and CDR2 FQGNSA. The CDR3 coding sequence is TGTGCCAGCAGCTTAGTTGTTACCGCCGGCAATGAGCAGCTCTTC. Translating it yields CASSLVVTAGNEQLF.

This clonotype was picked up a small number of times. It may be a read error: a sequence one base away is much more abundant. CDR3 residues: CASSGLLPGSDPPLHF. CDR3 coding DNA: TGTGCCAGCAGTGGACTGCTACCTGGGTCAGATCCACCCCTCCACTTT. The chain links TRBV6-2 or TRBV6-3 to TRBJ1-6; D gene uncertain. The germline V and J ends were trimmed by 5 bases and 11 bases, with 22 bases remaining between them. This CDR3 spans 16 amino acids. The germline V gene has CDR1 MNHEY and CDR2 SVGEGT.

This clonotype has a count of ten or more. The rearrangement links TRBV4-3 to TRBJ2-1, with a weak D call TRBD2 (6 bases). Germline loops: CDR1 LGHNA, CDR2 YSLEER. The CDR3 has 13 residues. V lost 7 bases and J 10 bases, leaving 17 bases between the germline ends. The CDR3 reads CASTQQPGEEQFF. In DNA form, the CDR3 reads TGCGCCAGCACGCAACAACCGGGGGAAGAGCAGTTCTTC.

This clonotype was seen at least ten times. The J gene is TRBJ1-1, the V gene TRBV6-2 or TRBV6-3; D remains ambiguous. The CDR3 totals 13 residues. Germline V gene data show CDR1 as MNHEY and CDR2 as SVGEGT. Trimming removed 6 bases at V and 9 bases at J, with 17 bases between. CDR3 sequence: CASRSGFGSQAFF. DNA of the CDR3: TGTGCCAGCAGGTCTGGTTTCGGGTCCCAAGCTTTCTTT.

The chain is built from TRBV4-1 and TRBJ1-4; D not resolved. The CDR3 has 15 amino acids. Germline CDR1 is MGHRA and CDR2 is YSYEKL. The V end was cut by 4 bases, the J end by 3 bases, with 12 bases between. DNA for the CDR3: TGCGCCAGCAGCCCCGGCGTTTCGCCTAATGAAAAACTGTTTTTT. This translates into CASSPGVSPNEKLFF.

At least ten counts were recorded for this clonotype. The chain links TRBV7-8 to TRBJ2-7; TRBD1 matches at 9 bases. J lost 6 bases, V lost 5 bases, and 5 bases had no gene match. CDR1 is SGHVS and CDR2 is FQNEAQ in the germline V gene. The CDR3 runs 13 residues. CDR3 coding DNA: TGTGCCAGCAGCCCGGACAGGGGAGGCGAGCAGTACTTC. Translated: CASSPDRGGEQYF.

This clonotype was detected many times. The CDR3 nucleotides are TGCGCCAGCAGCCAAGAACCCGACAGCATTAATTCACCCCTCCACTTT. Its protein product is CASSQEPDSINSPLHF. This chain connects TRBV4-3 to TRBJ1-6; D is perhaps TRBD1 (5 bases). Germline CDR1 and CDR2: LGHNA and YSLEER. V lost 0 bases and J 6 bases, leaving 12 bases between the germline ends. The CDR3 loop spans 16 amino acids.

This clonotype was recorded many times. V gene TRBV2 combines with J gene TRBJ1-2, with 12 positions matching TRBD1. V lost 1 base to trimming and J lost 4 bases; unmatched junction nucleotides: 7. The CDR3 consists of 17 residues. CDR1 and CDR2 (germline): SNHLY, FYNNEI. CDR3 sequence: CASSEDGTGGSSYGYTF. The CDR3 region has the DNA TGTGCCAGCAGTGAAGACGGGACAGGGGGCTCGAGCTATGGCTACACCTTC. Full variable domain (missing parts from reference TRBV2 and TRBJ1-2): EPEVTQTPSHQVTQMGQEVILRCVPISNHLYFYWYRQILGQKVEFLVSFYNNEISEKSEIFDDQFSVERPDGSNFTLKIRSTKLEDSAMYFCASSEDGTGGSSYGYTFGSGTRLTVV.

In its sample, this clonotype was seen many times. The CDR3 nucleotides are TGTGCCAGCAGCTTAGCGGGGGGACGGATGTCCTACGAGCAGTACTTC. This codes for CASSLAGGRMSYEQYF. The chain is built from TRBV7-9 and TRBJ2-7; TRBD2 might be the D (6 bases). CDR1 is SEHNR, CDR2 FQNEAQ, per germline (reference sequence). The V end lost 0 bases, the J end lost 1 base, and 13 bases lay between the germline ends. This CDR3 has 16 amino acids.

The V and J genes are TRBV24-1 and TRBJ2-3; TRBD1 is a possible D gene (7 bases). The ends were cut back, 5 bases at V and 1 base at J, with 12 bases in the middle. The CDR3 is 15 residues long. Germline V gene lookup returns CDR1 KGHDR and CDR2 SFDVKD. CDR3 in DNA: TGTGCCACCAGTGCGGGGGACAGACGCACAGATACGCAGTATTTT. It codes for CATSAGDRRTDTQYF.

This clonotype was seen repeatedly, ten times or more. The CDR3 DNA reads as TGTGCCAGCAGTGGATCTAGCGGGGGAGCGGTCAGGCAGTTCTTC. Protein: CASSGSSGGAVRQFF. This chain uses TRBV12-3 or TRBV12-4 with TRBJ2-1, with 10 bases fitting TRBD2. There are 15 residues in the CDR3. Trimming took 5 bases from V and 12 from J; bases not matched to a gene: 13.

There are many counts of this clonotype. The rearrangement links TRBV6-2 or TRBV6-3 to TRBJ1-1, with a tentative D call TRBD1 (6 bases). Trimming stripped 2 bases from V and 10 bases from J, with 20 bases between. Germline-derived CDR1 and CDR2 are MNHEY and SVGEGT. The CDR3 covers 15 residues. The CDR3 DNA reads as TGTGCCAGCAGTTACCGACCGGGACAATCCTTGATAGCTTTCTTT. It encodes CASSYRPGQSLIAFF.

This clonotype was observed many times. The V and J genes are TRBV7-2 and TRBJ2-5; 8 bases fit TRBD2. Germline loops: CDR1 SGHTA, CDR2 FQGNSA. Trimming removed 4 bases from V and 4 bases from J; junction bases left unmatched: 5. This CDR3 region has 14 residues. Here the CDR3 DNA reads TGTGCCAGCAGCTCCTACGGGGGGGTAGAGACCCAGTACTTC. Translated, it gives CASSSYGGVETQYF.

This clonotype was counted at least ten times. V and J are TRBV30 and TRBJ2-3, with D perhaps being TRBD1 or TRBD2 (5 bases each). In germline, CDR1 is GTSNPN, CDR2 SVGIG (reference sequence). The germline V and J ends were trimmed by 3 bases and 3 bases, with 16 bases remaining between them. This CDR3 is 15 amino acids long. CDR3 protein: CAWRNRLGETDTQYF. In DNA, the CDR3 is TGTGCCTGGAGAAACAGATTGGGGGAGACAGATACGCAGTATTTT.

Ten or more counts support this clonotype. The V and J genes are TRBV4-1 and TRBJ1-3, with D tentatively TRBD1 (5 bases). CDR3 size: 15 residues. Trimming cost V 0 bases and J 6 bases, with 12 bases left between them. CDR1 is MGHRA and CDR2 is YSYEKL in the germline V gene. In DNA, the CDR3 is TGCGCCAGCAGCCAAGATGGGGCAGTTTTAAACACCATATATTTT. Translation: CASSQDGAVLNTIYF.

This clonotype was counted many times. The chain links TRBV28 to TRBJ1-5; D is ambiguous. The CDR3 is 14 residues long. V lost 3 bases, J lost 6 bases, and 12 bases lay in between. Looked up from germline, CDR1 is MDHEN and CDR2 is SYDVKM. The chain's CDR3 is CASSFQAGGQPQHF. CDR3 sequence (DNA): TGTGCCAGCAGTTTTCAGGCGGGAGGTCAGCCCCAGCATTTT.

With regard to this clonotype: Its ends do not fully match the called genes, so a read error is possible. V usage is TRBV6-2 or TRBV6-3 and J usage is TRBJ2-6; a weak D match, TRBD1 (5 bases). Germline-derived CDR1 and CDR2 are MNHEY and SVGEGT. CDR3 length: 16 residues. The CDR3 sequence: CASSYWKASGANVLAF. In nucleotides, the CDR3 is TGTGCCAGCAGTTACTGGAAAGCCTCTGGGGCCAACGTCCTGGCTTTC.

Comments on this clonotype: Since a much larger clone is just one base distant, this may be a read error. The genes are TRBV7-9 and TRBJ2-3; unclear D gene. The germline gives CDR1 SEHNR, CDR2 FQNEAQ (reference sequence). Trimming stripped 1 base from V and 3 bases from J, with 8 bases between. CDR3 size: 14 residues. CDR3 protein: CASSLVRRTDTQYF. CDR3 nucleotide sequence: TGTGCCAGCAGCTTAGTGAGGAGAACAGATACGCAGTATTTT.

The V gene is TRBV28, the J gene TRBJ2-3; unclear D gene. Trimming removed 5 bases at V and 2 bases at J, with 11 bases between. The length of the CDR3 is 14 residues. CDR1 is MDHEN and CDR2 is SYDVKM in the germline V gene. The CDR3 region is CASSNSLYTDTQYF. For the CDR3, the DNA is TGTGCCAGCAGTAACTCCCTCTACACAGATACGCAGTATTTT. The variable domain in full, with the rest retrieved from reference TRBV28 and TRBJ2-3, is DVKVTQSSRYLVKRTGEKVFLECVQDMDHENMFWYRQDPGLGLRLIYFSYDVKMKEKGDIPEGYSVSREKKERFSLILESASTNQTSMYLCASSNSLYTDTQYFGPGTRLTVL.

This clonotype was counted ten times or more. The chain uses TRBV19 and TRBJ1-5, with unresolved D. This CDR3 comprises 16 residues. Germline CDR1 is LNHDA and CDR2 is SQIVND (reference sequence). Trimming removed 7 bases at V and 0 bases at J, with 16 bases between. In DNA form, the CDR3 reads TGTGCCAGTATGAATTGGACCGAAATTAGCAATCAGCCCCAGCATTTT. Protein: CASMNWTEISNQPQHF.

This clonotype has a count of ten or more. The chain joins TRBV7-9 to TRBJ2-5; the match to TRBD1 covers 9 bases. Germline V gene sequence: CDR1 SEHNR, CDR2 FQNEAQ (reference sequence). V gave up 4 bases and J gave up 1 base; unmatched junction bases: 4. The CDR3 runs to 15 residues. This chain's CDR3 is CASSSGQGSQETQYF. For the CDR3, the DNA is TGTGCCAGCAGCTCAGGACAGGGGTCCCAAGAGACCCAGTACTTC.

This clonotype came up a few times. A much larger clone differs from this one at a single base, so this may be a read error. The J gene is TRBJ2-7, the V gene TRBV7-9; 7 nucleotides agree with TRBD1. J lost 5 bases, V lost 5 bases, and 15 bases had no gene match. The length of the CDR3 is 16 residues. Looked up from germline, CDR1 is SEHNR and CDR2 is FQNEAQ (reference sequence). The CDR3 region has the DNA TGTGCCAGCAGCACGGCCACAGGGGTAGGAGCCGACGAGCAGTACTTC. Protein product: CASSTATGVGADEQYF.

This clonotype has at least ten counts. The chain carries TRBV6-5 and TRBJ2-3, with TRBD1 matching over 7 bases. Per germline, CDR1 MNHEY and CDR2 SVGAGI. CDR3 length: 16 amino acids. Unmatched junction bases numbered 9, after V lost 1 base and J lost 5 bases. The CDR3 loop is CASSYLAGGREDTQYF. DNA of the CDR3: TGTGCCAGCAGTTACTTAGCAGGGGGTAGAGAAGATACGCAGTATTTT.

In this sample, this clonotype turned up many times. CDR3 sequence: CASSSTTEPISPLHF. The CDR3 nucleotides read TGTGCCAGCAGTTCGACGACGGAGCCCATTTCACCCCTCCACTTT. The rearrangement uses TRBV6-2 or TRBV6-3 and TRBJ1-6, with D unresolved. V lost 4 bases and J 9 bases, leaving 16 bases between the germline ends. Germline V gene lookup returns CDR1 MNHEY and CDR2 SVGEGT. The CDR3 is 15 amino acids.

This clonotype was recorded many times. The chain employs TRBV7-9 and TRBJ2-7, with 9 positions matching TRBD2. Germline V gene lookup returns CDR1 SEHNR and CDR2 FQNEAQ (reference sequence). The CDR3 sequence is 13 residues long. The ends lost 6 bases at V and 7 bases at J; junction bases unmatched: 7. In nucleotides, the CDR3 is TGTGCCAGCAGGGACGGGACTAGCCGGGAGCAGTACTTC. Encoded protein: CASRDGTSREQYF.